This T cell receptor (beta chain) derives from a study of control samples from healthy donors and cancer patients. The method was immunoSEQ multiplex PCR; TCRdb's version includes in-frame clones alone and lacks a portion of them. The table has some 150,000 clones, roughly 92% seen once. CDR1 ENHRY and CDR2 SYGVKD come from the germline V gene. The CDR3 spans 12 residues. V gave up 8 bases and J gave up 2 bases, with 7 bases separating them. The chain is built from TRBV10-3 and TRBJ2-1; D gene uncertain. Material: blood. This receptor was taken from a man in his fifties in good health. The CDR3 coding sequence is TGTGCCATCTCGGGCACCTACAATGAGCAGTTCTTC. This gives the protein CAISGTYNEQFF.